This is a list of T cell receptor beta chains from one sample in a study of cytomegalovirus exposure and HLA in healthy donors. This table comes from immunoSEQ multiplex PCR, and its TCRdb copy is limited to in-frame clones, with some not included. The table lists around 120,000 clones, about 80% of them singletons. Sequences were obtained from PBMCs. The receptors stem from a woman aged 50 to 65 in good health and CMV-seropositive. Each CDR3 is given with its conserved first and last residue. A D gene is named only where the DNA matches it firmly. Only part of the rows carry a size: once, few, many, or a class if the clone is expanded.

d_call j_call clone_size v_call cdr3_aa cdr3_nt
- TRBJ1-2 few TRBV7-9 CASSWRGESGYTF TGTGCCAGCAGCTGGAGGGGTGAGAGTGGCTACACCTTC
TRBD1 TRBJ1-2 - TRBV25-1 CASSPIQGAYGYTF TGTGCCAGCAGTCCAATACAGGGGGCCTATGGCTACACCTTC
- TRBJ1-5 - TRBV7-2 CASSLGAGLNQPQHF TGTGCCAGCAGCTTAGGGGCAGGGTTAAATCAGCCCCAGCATTTT
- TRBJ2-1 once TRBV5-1 CASSLPSSGNEQFF TGCGCCAGCAGCTTGCCGAGCTCGGGCAATGAGCAGTTCTTC
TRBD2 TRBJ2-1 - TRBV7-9 CASSLPGGRGGSNEQFF TGTGCCAGCAGCTTACCAGGCGGGAGGGGAGGTAGCAATGAGCAGTTCTTC
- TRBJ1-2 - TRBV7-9 CASSLGTSYGYTF TGTGCCAGCAGCTTAGGGACTAGCTATGGCTACACCTTC
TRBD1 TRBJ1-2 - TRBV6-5 CASTNGGTGNYGYTF TGTGCCAGCACCAACGGAGGGACAGGGAACTATGGCTACACCTTC
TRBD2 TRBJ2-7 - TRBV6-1 CASSELAEYEQYF TGTGCCAGCAGTGAACTAGCGGAGTACGAGCAGTACTTC
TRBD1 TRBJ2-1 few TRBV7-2 CASSVRESGQGLYNEQFF TGTGCCAGCAGCGTGCGCGAATCGGGACAGGGTCTATACAATGAGCAGTTCTTC
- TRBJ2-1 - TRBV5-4 CASSLDGESYNEQFF TGTGCCAGCAGCTTGGACGGGGAATCCTACAATGAGCAGTTCTTC
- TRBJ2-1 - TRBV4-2 CASSQDWLILRGDEQFF TGTGCCAGCAGCCAAGATTGGCTGATACTCAGGGGCGATGAGCAGTTCTTC
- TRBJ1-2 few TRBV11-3 CASSWSTDYGYTF TGTGCCAGCAGCTGGTCGACAGACTATGGCTACACCTTC
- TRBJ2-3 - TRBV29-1 CSVEGGRGVDTQYF TGCAGCGTTGAAGGAGGCAGGGGCGTAGATACGCAGTATTTT
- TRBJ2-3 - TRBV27 CASSLYRVTDTQYF TGTGCCAGCAGTCTATATCGTGTAACAGATACGCAGTATTTT
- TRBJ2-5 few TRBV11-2 CASSLGQGGHQETQYF TGTGCCAGCAGCTTAGGGCAGGGAGGTCACCAAGAGACCCAGTACTTC
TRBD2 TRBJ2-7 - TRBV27 CASSHAGTSKNEQYF TGTGCCAGCAGCCACGCCGGGACTAGTAAAAACGAGCAGTACTTC
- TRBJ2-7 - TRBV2 CASSRGPSYEQYF TGTGCCAGCAGCAGGGGTCCCTCCTACGAGCAGTACTTC
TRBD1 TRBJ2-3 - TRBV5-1 CASSFRTGTTSTDTQYF TGCGCCAGCAGCTTTAGGACAGGGACGACTAGCACAGATACGCAGTATTTT
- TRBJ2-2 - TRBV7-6 CASSRTTNTGELFF TGTGCCAGCAGCCGGACTACGAACACCGGGGAGCTGTTTTTT
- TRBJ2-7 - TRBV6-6 CASRQLPGEQYF TGTGCCAGCAGACAGCTCCCTGGCGAGCAGTACTTC
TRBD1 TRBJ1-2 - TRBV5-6 CASRGQGHGYTF TGTGCCAGCAGGGGACAGGGCCATGGCTACACCTTC
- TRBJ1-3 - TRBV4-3 CASSQVSGNTIYF TGCGCCAGCAGCCAAGTGTCAGGAAACACCATATATTTT
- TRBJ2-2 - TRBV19 CASTHGNTGELFF TGTGCCAGTACCCACGGTAACACCGGGGAGCTGTTTTTT
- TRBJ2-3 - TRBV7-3 CASSLATRVGGSDTQYF TGTGCCAGCAGCTTGGCGACCAGGGTCGGGGGATCAGATACGCAGTATTTT
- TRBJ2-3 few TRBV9 CASSVAGKDTQYF TGTGCCAGCAGCGTAGCGGGGAAGGATACGCAGTATTTT
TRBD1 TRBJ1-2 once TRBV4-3 CASSQPNRGDYTF TGCGCCAGCAGCCAACCAAACAGGGGCGACTACACCTTC
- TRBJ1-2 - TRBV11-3 CASSLRGADYGYTF TGTGCCAGCAGCTTACGGGGGGCCGACTATGGCTACACCTTC
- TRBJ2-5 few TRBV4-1 CASSQWLIETQYF TGCGCCAGCAGCCAATGGCTCATAGAGACCCAGTACTTC
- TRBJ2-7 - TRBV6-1 CAIYSTGSYEQYF TGTGCCATCTATTCGACAGGCTCCTACGAGCAGTACTTC
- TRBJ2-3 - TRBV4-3 CASSQSGVGTDTQYF TGCGCCAGCAGCCAATCCGGGGTGGGCACAGATACGCAGTATTTT
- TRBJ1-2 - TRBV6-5 CASSYSRGGWGNGYTF TGTGCCAGCAGTTACTCGAGGGGGGGCTGGGGAAATGGCTACACCTTC
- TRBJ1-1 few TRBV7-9 CASRHRRGLGTEAFF TGTGCCAGCAGACATAGGCGGGGGCTGGGCACTGAAGCTTTCTTT
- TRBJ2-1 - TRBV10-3 CAATGSSYNEQFF TGTGCCGCCACAGGGAGCTCCTACAATGAGCAGTTCTTC
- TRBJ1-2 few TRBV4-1 CASSGQGLNYGYTF TGCGCCAGCAGCGGGCAGGGGCTTAACTATGGCTACACCTTC
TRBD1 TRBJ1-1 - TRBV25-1 CASSEWDRKGTEAFF TGTGCCAGCAGTGAATGGGACAGAAAGGGGACTGAAGCTTTCTTT
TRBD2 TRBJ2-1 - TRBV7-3 CASSLLSGRADEQFF TGTGCCAGCAGCTTATTATCGGGGAGGGCCGATGAGCAGTTCTTC
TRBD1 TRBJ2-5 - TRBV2 CAGRTGLETQYF TGTGCCGGGAGGACAGGGTTAGAGACCCAGTACTTC
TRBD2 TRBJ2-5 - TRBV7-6 CASSPLGQGGGVPGTQYF TGTGCCAGCAGCCCCCTGGGTCAGGGCGGGGGGGTACCGGGGACCCAGTACTTC
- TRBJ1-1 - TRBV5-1 CASARGPVNTEAFF TGCGCCAGCGCTAGGGGTCCAGTGAACACTGAAGCTTTCTTT
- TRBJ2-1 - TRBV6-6 CASSYLKGAGVDEQFF TGTGCCAGCAGTTACTTAAAAGGGGCAGGGGTCGATGAGCAGTTCTTC
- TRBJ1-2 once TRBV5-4 CASSFGRGGYGYTF TGTGCCAGCAGCTTCGGAAGGGGAGGCTATGGCTACACCTTC
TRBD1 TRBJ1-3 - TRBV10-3 CAISGTGSPGNTIYF TGTGCCATCAGTGGGACAGGGTCTCCAGGAAACACCATATATTTT
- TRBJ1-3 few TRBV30 CAWSGGGGNTIYF TGTGCCTGGAGTGGCGGAGGGGGAAACACCATATATTTT
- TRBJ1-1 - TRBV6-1 CASSEGRTEAFF TGTGCCAGCAGTGAAGGGAGAACTGAAGCTTTCTTT
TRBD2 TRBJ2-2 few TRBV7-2 CASSSGLAITTGELFF TGTGCCAGCAGCTCCGGACTAGCGATTACCACCGGGGAGCTGTTTTTT
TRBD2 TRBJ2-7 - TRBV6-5 CASSYAGGGSYEQYF TGTGCCAGCAGTTACGCCGGGGGGGGGTCCTACGAGCAGTACTTC
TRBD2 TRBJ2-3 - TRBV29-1 CSVDSLAGGTDTQYF TGCAGCGTTGACTCCCTAGCGGGTGGCACAGATACGCAGTATTTT
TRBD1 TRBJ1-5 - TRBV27 CASSGGTGGQPQHF TGTGCCAGCAGTGGGGGGACAGGGGGTCAGCCCCAGCATTTT
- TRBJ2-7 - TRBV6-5 CASSYSLEGGGYEQYF TGTGCCAGCAGTTACTCCCTAGAGGGGGGAGGGTACGAGCAGTACTTC
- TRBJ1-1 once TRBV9 CASSTTGRENTEAFF TGTGCCAGCAGCACCACGGGCAGGGAGAACACTGAAGCTTTCTTT
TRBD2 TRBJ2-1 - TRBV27 CASRDSGSNEQFF TGTGCCAGCCGAGACAGCGGGAGCAATGAGCAGTTCTTC
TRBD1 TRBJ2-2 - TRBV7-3 CASSQGQGNTGELFF TGTGCCAGCAGTCAGGGACAGGGTAACACCGGGGAGCTGTTTTTT